The clone carrying this T cell receptor (beta chain) appeared a few times. Its target is not known. These data are taken from a study of cytomegalovirus exposure and HLA in healthy donors. Study summary: Around 190 million T cells yielded approximately 100 million unique TCR beta sequences, as an earlier analysis found. Regarding the study as a whole: In a later analysis, most CMV-associated TCR beta chains appeared HLA-restricted. Cytomegalovirus association was listed for about 160 TCR beta chains.

There are 16 residues in the CDR3. Trimming cost V 1 base and J 7 bases, with 19 bases left between them. Germline V gives CDR1 PRHDT, CDR2 FYEKMQ (reference sequence). 13 Jbeta primers and 60 Vbeta primers were used for the PCR. Produced via immunoSEQ multiplex PCR; TCRdb's table is partial and in-frame only. The table records 120,000 to 150,000 clones, 78% of them present only once. The sample comprised PBMCs. The clonotype was recovered from a man aged 35-49 years in good health and CMV-seropositive. The genes are TRBV13 and TRBJ1-2; D is uncertain. The CDR3 DNA is TGTGCCAGCAGCTTAGAGTCGGGAGACGGCCTGGGTGGCTACACCTTC. It encodes CASSLESGDGLGGYTF. The complete variable domain, with remaining parts taken from reference TRBV13 and TRBJ1-2, reads AAGVIQSPRHLIKEKRETATLKCYPIPRHDTVYWYQQGPGQDPQFLISFYEKMQSDKGSIPDRFSAQQFSDYHSELNMSSLELGDSALYFCASSLESGDGLGGYTFGSGTRLTVV.